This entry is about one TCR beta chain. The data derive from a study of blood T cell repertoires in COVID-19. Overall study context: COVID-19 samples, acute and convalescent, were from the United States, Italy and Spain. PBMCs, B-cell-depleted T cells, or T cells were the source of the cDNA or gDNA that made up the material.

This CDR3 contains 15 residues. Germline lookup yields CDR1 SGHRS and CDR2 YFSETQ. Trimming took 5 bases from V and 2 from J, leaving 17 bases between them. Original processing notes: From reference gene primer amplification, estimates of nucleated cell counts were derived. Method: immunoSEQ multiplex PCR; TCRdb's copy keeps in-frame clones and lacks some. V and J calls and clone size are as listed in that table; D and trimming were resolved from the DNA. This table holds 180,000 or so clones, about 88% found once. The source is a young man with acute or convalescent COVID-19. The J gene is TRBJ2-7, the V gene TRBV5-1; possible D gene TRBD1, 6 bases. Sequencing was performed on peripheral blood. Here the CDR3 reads CASRHTGNPPYEQYF. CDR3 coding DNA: TGCGCCAGCAGACATACAGGGAACCCCCCCTACGAGCAGTACTTC.